The rows below give T cell receptor beta chains drawn from one sample of a study of blood T cell repertoires in COVID-19. The data were produced by immunoSEQ multiplex PCR, yet TCRdb's version contains in-frame clones alone and is incomplete. The table lists approximately 300,000 clones, 80% to 90% of them singletons. Sequencing was carried out using peripheral blood. Every receptor here comes from a woman aged 45-65 years with acute or convalescent COVID-19. CDR3s include the opening cysteine and the closing phenylalanine or tryptophan. A D gene is named only where the DNA matches it firmly. The size of a clone is reported for some rows only, either as once, few or many, or as a class for expanded clones.

cdr3_aa cdr3_nt v_call d_call clone_size j_call
CASSLVGGWNYGYTF TGTGCCAGCAGCTTAGTCGGGGGATGGAACTATGGCTACACCTTC TRBV11-2 . . TRBJ1-2
CASGLGTPEKLFF TGTGCTAGTGGTTTAGGGACACCTGAAAAACTGTTTTTT TRBV12-5 . . TRBJ1-4
CASSSGRARDTQYF TGTGCCAGCAGCTCCGGGAGGGCGAGAGATACGCAGTATTTT TRBV5-8 TRBD2 . TRBJ2-3
CASSYELLDWSYEQYF TGTGCCAGCAGTTATGAGCTCCTTGATTGGAGCTACGAGCAGTACTTC TRBV6-5 . . TRBJ2-7
CASTQGWGGTEAFF TGTGCCAGCACGCAGGGTTGGGGGGGCACTGAAGCTTTCTTT TRBV2 . . TRBJ1-1
CASSVYSGLASPLHF TGTGCCAGCAGTGTTTACTCAGGCCTGGCTTCACCCCTCCACTTT TRBV2 . . TRBJ1-6
CASSSRDYNEQFF TGTGCCAGCAGCTCCCGGGACTACAATGAGCAGTTCTTC TRBV7-3 . once TRBJ2-1
CASSLLGAGYTF TGTGCCAGCAGCTTGTTGGGGGCCGGCTACACCTTC TRBV5-4 . few TRBJ1-2
CAIGQGLLSGNTIYF TGTGCCATCGGACAGGGCCTTCTCTCTGGAAACACCATATATTTT TRBV10-3 TRBD1 . TRBJ1-3
CARPGQDLQAGNTIYF TGTGCCAGACCGGGACAGGACCTACAGGCGGGAAACACCATATATTTT TRBV6-4 TRBD1 . TRBJ1-3
CASSLLTSGGSYEQYF TGTGCCAGCAGCCTTCTTACTAGCGGGGGTTCCTACGAGCAGTACTTC TRBV7-9 TRBD2 few TRBJ2-7
CASSSPSGGADNEQFF TGTGCCAGCAGCTCCCCTAGCGGGGGGGCAGACAATGAGCAGTTCTTC TRBV5-4 TRBD2 few TRBJ2-1
CASSFQGNTEAFF TGCGCCAGCAGCTTCCAGGGTAACACTGAAGCTTTCTTT TRBV5-1 . . TRBJ1-1
CASSPLTGEQETQYF TGTGCCAGTAGTCCGCTGACAGGCGAACAAGAGACCCAGTACTTC TRBV19 . once TRBJ2-5
CASSVGGVSEAFF TGTGCCAGCAGTGTCGGAGGGGTGTCTGAAGCTTTCTTT TRBV2 . . TRBJ1-1
CASSVLAGGLEETQYF TGTGCCAGCAGTGTTCTAGCGGGGGGTTTGGAAGAGACCCAGTACTTC TRBV2 TRBD2 . TRBJ2-5
CASSQVGFNTEAFF TGTGCCAGCAGCCAAGTGGGCTTTAACACTGAAGCTTTCTTT TRBV3-1/TRBV3-2 . . TRBJ1-1
CASSQVGLAGGEQFF TGTGCCAGCAGCCAAGTGGGACTAGCGGGAGGTGAGCAGTTCTTC TRBV14 TRBD2 once TRBJ2-1
CASSDSGNYGYTF TGCGCCAGCAGTGATTCAGGGAACTATGGCTACACCTTC TRBV10-1 . few TRBJ1-2
CAGIRDRFYNEQFF TGTGCCGGGATTCGGGACAGGTTTTACAATGAGCAGTTCTTC TRBV30 TRBD1 . TRBJ2-1
CASSPGLAGDEQFF TGTGCCAGCTCACCAGGACTAGCGGGGGATGAGCAGTTCTTC TRBV18 TRBD2 . TRBJ2-1
CASSRPGQVTGELFF TGTGCCAGCAGCCGACCGGGACAGGTTACCGGGGAGCTGTTTTTT TRBV3-1/TRBV3-2 TRBD1 . TRBJ2-2
CASSQGTGGWDSPLHF TGTGCCAGCAGCCAAGGAACAGGGGGCTGGGATTCACCCCTCCACTTT TRBV4-2 TRBD1 few TRBJ1-6
CASSLGAGGLNEQFF TGTGCCAGCAGCTTAGGAGCGGGGGGTCTCAATGAGCAGTTCTTC TRBV7-8 TRBD2 . TRBJ2-1
CASSVATAGGEQYF TGTGCCAGCAGCGTAGCGACAGCGGGAGGCGAGCAGTACTTC TRBV9 TRBD2 . TRBJ2-7
CASSRSVSGEETQYF TGCGCCAGCAGCCGCAGCGTAAGCGGGGAAGAGACCCAGTACTTC TRBV5-1 TRBD2 . TRBJ2-5
CAISESAAEDSEAFF TGTGCCATCAGTGAGTCGGCAGCCGAGGACTCTGAAGCTTTCTTT TRBV10-3 . . TRBJ1-1
CASSETGAHGNTIYF TGTGCCAGCAGCGAGACAGGGGCGCACGGAAACACCATATATTTT TRBV11-2 TRBD1 . TRBJ1-3
CASKWGTGEYYGYTF TGTGCCAGCAAGTGGGGTACCGGGGAGTACTATGGCTACACCTTC TRBV6-5 . . TRBJ1-2
CASRGASGTYEQYF TGTGCCAGCAGGGGAGCTAGCGGGACCTACGAGCAGTACTTC TRBV25-1 TRBD2 many TRBJ2-7
CASSQGHQIFNQPQHF TGCGCCAGCAGCCAGGGACACCAAATCTTCAATCAGCCCCAGCATTTT TRBV4-1 . . TRBJ1-5
CASSLVRDRPYNEQFF TGTGCCAGCAGCTTAGTAAGGGACAGGCCATACAATGAGCAGTTCTTC TRBV7-6 TRBD1 . TRBJ2-1
CASSSGQSTDTQYF TGTGCCAGCAGCTCGGGACAGTCCACAGATACGCAGTATTTT TRBV7-2 TRBD1 . TRBJ2-3
CASRRTGQGPMNTEAFF TGCGCCAGCAGGCGAACGGGACAGGGGCCTATGAACACTGAAGCTTTCTTT TRBV5-1 TRBD1 . TRBJ1-1
CASSLRGGPGFYEQYF TGTGCCAGCAGCTTAAGGGGAGGGCCTGGGTTTTACGAGCAGTACTTC TRBV7-3 TRBD2 . TRBJ2-7
CASNPGNSPLHF TGTGCCAGCAATCCGGGAAATTCACCCCTCCACTTT TRBV2 . . TRBJ1-6
CASSLPGGDLMSPLHF TGTGCCAGCAGCCTTCCTGGGGGCGATTTAATGTCACCCCTCCACTTT TRBV5-4 . . TRBJ1-6
CASRPSGGYNEQFF TGTGCCAGCAGGCCTAGCGGGGGTTACAATGAGCAGTTCTTC TRBV6-2/TRBV6-3 TRBD2 . TRBJ2-1
CASSLFDLYTDTQYF TGTGCCAGCAGCTTATTCGACTTATACACAGATACGCAGTATTTT TRBV7-3 . . TRBJ2-3
CASSLIGGGGDTQYF TGTGCCAGCAGTTTAATAGGAGGGGGCGGCGATACGCAGTATTTT TRBV27 . . TRBJ2-3
CATSRDLTDTGELFF TGTGCCACCAGCAGAGATCTTACAGACACCGGGGAGCTGTTTTTT TRBV15 . . TRBJ2-2
CASSFRLGAYNEQFF TGTGCCAGCAGTTTCAGACTTGGCGCTTACAATGAGCAGTTCTTC TRBV27 . . TRBJ2-1
CATTGFTEAFF TGTGCCACTACGGGGTTCACTGAAGCTTTCTTT TRBV19 . . TRBJ1-1
CASSVQGYYGYTF TGTGCCAGCAGTGTACAGGGCTATTATGGCTACACCTTC TRBV28 . . TRBJ1-2
CASSSTRYGYTF TGTGCCAGTAGTTCCACTCGGTATGGCTACACCTTC TRBV19 . . TRBJ1-2
CASSTHRTLRDEQFF TGTGCCAGCAGTACCCACAGGACCCTTAGGGATGAGCAGTTCTTC TRBV27 . . TRBJ2-1
CASSLDRSNYGYTF TGCGCCAGCAGCCTTGACAGATCTAACTATGGCTACACCTTC TRBV5-1 . . TRBJ1-2
CASRSGSGNTGELFF TGTGCCAGTAGGTCTGGTAGCGGGAACACCGGGGAGCTGTTTTTT TRBV19 . . TRBJ2-2